This section outlines one T cell receptor (beta chain) sequence together with its context. Profiling relied on immunoSEQ multiplex PCR, and the TCRdb table lists in-frame clones only, not all of them. The table shows some 76,000 clones, with 75% to 90% occurring only once. This record belongs to a study of cytotoxic CD8 clonotypes in ibrutinib-treated CLL. This sample comprised PBMCs, obtained after 24 months of ibrutinib treatment. This sequence was found in a human donor with chronic lymphocytic leukemia.

DNA of the CDR3: TGTGCCAGCTCACCCAACTTCGCCGGATACAACTATGGCTACACCTTC. Its protein product is CASSPNFAGYNYGYTF. The chain links TRBV18 to TRBJ1-2; D is unclear. Trimming took off 3 bases at V and 2 bases at J, with 16 bases between the two ends. Germline V gives CDR1 KGHSH, CDR2 LQKENI. CDR3 size: 16 residues.